This T cell receptor (beta chain) was observed in a study of blood T cells in healthy people across ages. Sample-barcoded 5' priming and a J-beta primer mix drove a second PCR of about 6 to 12 cycles. TCRdb passed the 5' RACE reads through MiXCR, listing each CDR3 protein once. The data show about 1,400,000 distinct CDR3 sequences, almost 60% seen once. From germline, CDR1 is MNHNS and CDR2 SASEGT. The CDR3 has 16 amino acids. V lost 6 bases and J lost 5, with 22 bases in between. Total RNA was isolated from each sample in quantities of at least 5.5 micrograms. The V call is TRBV6-1, the J call TRBJ1-2; D unclear. This TCR derives from a man aged 18-30 years in good health. Sequencing input: blood. As DNA, the CDR3 is TGTGCCAGCAGCCCTGAACCCGGACGGAGTGGGTATGGCTACACCTTC. Translating gives CASSPEPGRSGYGYTF.